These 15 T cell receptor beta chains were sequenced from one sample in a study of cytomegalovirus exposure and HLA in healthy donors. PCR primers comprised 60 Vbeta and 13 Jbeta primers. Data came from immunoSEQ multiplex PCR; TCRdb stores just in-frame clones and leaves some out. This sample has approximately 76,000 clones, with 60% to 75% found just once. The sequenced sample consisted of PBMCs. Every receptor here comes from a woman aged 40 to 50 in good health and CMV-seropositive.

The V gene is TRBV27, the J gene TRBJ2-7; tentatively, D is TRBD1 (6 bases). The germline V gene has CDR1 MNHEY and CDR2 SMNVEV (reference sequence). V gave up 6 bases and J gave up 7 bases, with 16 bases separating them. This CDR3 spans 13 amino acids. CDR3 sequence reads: CASRPTGGWEQYF. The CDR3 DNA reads TGTGCCAGCAGGCCGACAGGAGGATGGGAGCAGTACTTC.

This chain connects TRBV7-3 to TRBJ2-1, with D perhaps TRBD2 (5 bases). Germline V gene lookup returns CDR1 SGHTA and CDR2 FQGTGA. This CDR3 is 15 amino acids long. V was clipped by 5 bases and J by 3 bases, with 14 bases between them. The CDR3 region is CASSTSPGIYNEQFF. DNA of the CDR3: TGTGCCAGCAGCACATCCCCGGGGATCTACAATGAGCAGTTCTTC.

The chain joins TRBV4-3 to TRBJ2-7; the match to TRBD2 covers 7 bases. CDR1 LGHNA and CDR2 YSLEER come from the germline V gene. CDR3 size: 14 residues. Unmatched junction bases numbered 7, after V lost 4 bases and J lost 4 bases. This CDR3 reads CASSPGASGYEQYF. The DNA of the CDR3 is TGCGCCAGCAGCCCCGGGGCTAGCGGATACGAGCAGTACTTC.

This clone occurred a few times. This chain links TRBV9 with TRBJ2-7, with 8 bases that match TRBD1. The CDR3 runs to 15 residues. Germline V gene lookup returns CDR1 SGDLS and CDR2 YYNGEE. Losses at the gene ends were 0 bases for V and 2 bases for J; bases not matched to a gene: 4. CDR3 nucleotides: TGTGCCAGCAGCGTAGGGCAGGGGGCCGCCTACGAGCAGTACTTC. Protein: CASSVGQGAAYEQYF.

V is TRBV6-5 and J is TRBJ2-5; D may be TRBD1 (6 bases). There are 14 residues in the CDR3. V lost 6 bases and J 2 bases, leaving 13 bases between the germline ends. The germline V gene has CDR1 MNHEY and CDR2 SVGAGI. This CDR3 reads CASRRGQPQETQYF. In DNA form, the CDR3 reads TGTGCCAGCAGACGTGGACAGCCACAAGAGACCCAGTACTTC.

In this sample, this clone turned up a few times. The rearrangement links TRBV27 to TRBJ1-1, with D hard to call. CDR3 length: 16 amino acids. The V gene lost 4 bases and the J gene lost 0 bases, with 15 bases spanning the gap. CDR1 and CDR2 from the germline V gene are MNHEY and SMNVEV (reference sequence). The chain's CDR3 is CASSSVSGNMNTEAFF. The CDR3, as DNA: TGTGCCAGCAGTTCCGTTTCGGGGAACATGAACACTGAAGCTTTCTTT.

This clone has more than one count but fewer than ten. The CDR3 sequence is CASSVTGSMNTEAFF. The CDR3 DNA sequence: TGTGCCAGCAGCGTTACAGGGAGCATGAACACTGAAGCTTTCTTT. V gene TRBV9 combines with J gene TRBJ1-1; possibly TRBD1 for D (6 bases). The length of the CDR3 is 15 residues. V shed 2 bases and J shed 0 bases, with 11 bases lying between them. Germline lookup yields CDR1 SGDLS and CDR2 YYNGEE.

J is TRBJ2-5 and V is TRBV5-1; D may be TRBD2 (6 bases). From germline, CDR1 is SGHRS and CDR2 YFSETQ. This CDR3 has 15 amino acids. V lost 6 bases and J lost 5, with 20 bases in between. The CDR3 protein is CASTRDGGVGETQYF. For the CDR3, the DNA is TGCGCCAGCACTCGTGACGGCGGGGTGGGGGAGACCCAGTACTTC.

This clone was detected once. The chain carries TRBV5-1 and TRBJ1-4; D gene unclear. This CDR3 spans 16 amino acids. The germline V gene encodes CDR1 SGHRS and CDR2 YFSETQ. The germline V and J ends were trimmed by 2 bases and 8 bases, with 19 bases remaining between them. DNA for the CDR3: TGCGCCAGCAGCTTCTCAAACTCAGAGTCCGGGGAAAAACTGTTTTTT. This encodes CASSFSNSESGEKLFF. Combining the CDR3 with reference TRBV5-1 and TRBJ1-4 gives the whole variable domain KAGVTQTPRYLIKTRGQQVTLSCSPISGHRSVSWYQQTPGQGLQFLFEYFSETQRNKGNFPGRFSGRQFSNSRSEMNVSTLELGDSALYLCASSFSNSESGEKLFFGSGTQLSVL.

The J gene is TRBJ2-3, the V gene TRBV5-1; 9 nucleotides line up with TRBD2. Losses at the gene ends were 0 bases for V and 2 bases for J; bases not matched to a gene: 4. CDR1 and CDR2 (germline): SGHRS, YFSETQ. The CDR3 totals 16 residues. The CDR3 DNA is TGCGCCAGCAGCTTGGTTCTAGCGGGGTTCACAGATACGCAGTATTTT. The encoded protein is CASSLVLAGFTDTQYF.

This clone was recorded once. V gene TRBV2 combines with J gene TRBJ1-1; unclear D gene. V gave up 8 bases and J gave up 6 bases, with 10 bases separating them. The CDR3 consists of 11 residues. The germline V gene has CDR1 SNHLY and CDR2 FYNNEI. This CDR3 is CASFLVAEAFF. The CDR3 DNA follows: TGTGCCAGCTTTTTAGTGGCTGAAGCTTTCTTT.

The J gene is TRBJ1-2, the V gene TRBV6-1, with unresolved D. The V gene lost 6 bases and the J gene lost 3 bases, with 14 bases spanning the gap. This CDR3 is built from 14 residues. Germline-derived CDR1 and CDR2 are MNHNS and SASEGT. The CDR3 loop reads CASRPRVDDYGYTF. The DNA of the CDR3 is TGTGCCAGCAGGCCGAGAGTAGATGACTATGGCTACACCTTC.

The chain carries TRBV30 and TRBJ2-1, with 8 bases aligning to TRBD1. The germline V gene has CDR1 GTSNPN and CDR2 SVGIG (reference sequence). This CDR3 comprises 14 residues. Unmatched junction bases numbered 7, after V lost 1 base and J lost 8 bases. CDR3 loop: CAWSGDRSRDEQFF. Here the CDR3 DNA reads TGTGCCTGGAGTGGGGACAGGTCGAGGGATGAGCAGTTCTTC.

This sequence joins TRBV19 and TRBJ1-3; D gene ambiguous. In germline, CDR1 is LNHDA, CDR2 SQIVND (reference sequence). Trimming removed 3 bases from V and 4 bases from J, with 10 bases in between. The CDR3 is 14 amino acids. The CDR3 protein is CASSIGVTGNTIYF. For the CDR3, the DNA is TGTGCCAGTAGTATCGGGGTAACGGGAAACACCATATATTTT.

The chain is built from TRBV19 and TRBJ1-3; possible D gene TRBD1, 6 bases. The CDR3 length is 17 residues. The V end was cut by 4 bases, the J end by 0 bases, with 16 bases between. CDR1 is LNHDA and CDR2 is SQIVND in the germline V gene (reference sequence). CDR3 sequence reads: CASSRQRGQLSGNTIYF. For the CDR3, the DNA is TGTGCCAGTAGTAGACAGCGAGGACAGCTCTCTGGAAACACCATATATTTT.